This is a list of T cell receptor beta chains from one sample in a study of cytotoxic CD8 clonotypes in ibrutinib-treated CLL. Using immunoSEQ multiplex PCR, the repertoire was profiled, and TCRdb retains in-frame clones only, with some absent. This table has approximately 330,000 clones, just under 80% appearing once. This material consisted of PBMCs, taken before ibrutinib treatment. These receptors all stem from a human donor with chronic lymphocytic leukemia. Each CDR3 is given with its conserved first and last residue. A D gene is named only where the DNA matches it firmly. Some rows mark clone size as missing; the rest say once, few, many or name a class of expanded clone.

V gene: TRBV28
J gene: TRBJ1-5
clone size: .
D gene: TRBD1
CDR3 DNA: TGTGCCAGCACAAGAGGGACAGCCTATAGCAATCAGCCCCAGCATTTT
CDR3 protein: CASTRGTAYSNQPQHF

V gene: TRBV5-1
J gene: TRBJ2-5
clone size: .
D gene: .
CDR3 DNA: TGCGCCAGCAGCCAGAGGGTGACCCACCAAGAGACCCAGTACTTC
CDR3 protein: CASSQRVTHQETQYF

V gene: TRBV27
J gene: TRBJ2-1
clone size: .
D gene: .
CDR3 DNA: TGTGCCAGCAGCAGAAAAGTCAATAGCGGCTCCTACAATGAGCAGTTCTTC
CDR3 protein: CASSRKVNSGSYNEQFF

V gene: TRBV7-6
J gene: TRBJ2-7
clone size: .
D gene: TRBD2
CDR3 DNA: TGTGCCAGCAGACCCCTAGCGGGAGGCTACGAGCAGTACTTC
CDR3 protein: CASRPLAGGYEQYF

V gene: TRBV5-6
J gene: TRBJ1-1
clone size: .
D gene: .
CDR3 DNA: TGTGCCAGCAGCTTGCAGGGACGGAACACTGAAGCTTTCTTT
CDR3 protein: CASSLQGRNTEAFF

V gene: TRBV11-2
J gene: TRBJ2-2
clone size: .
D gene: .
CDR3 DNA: TGTGCCAGCAGCACCCAGAGCACCGGGGAGCTGTTTTTT
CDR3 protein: CASSTQSTGELFF

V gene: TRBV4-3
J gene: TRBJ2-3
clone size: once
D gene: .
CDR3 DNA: TGCGCCAGCAGCCAATACGAGGCGTCGGATACGCAGTATTTT
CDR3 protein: CASSQYEASDTQYF

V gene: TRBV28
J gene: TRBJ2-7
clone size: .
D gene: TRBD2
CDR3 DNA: TGTGCCAGCAGACCTCATATAGCGGGCTCCTACGAGCAGTACTTC
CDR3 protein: CASRPHIAGSYEQYF

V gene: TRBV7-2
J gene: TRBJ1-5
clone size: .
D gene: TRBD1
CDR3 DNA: TGTGCCAGCAGCTCCTACTTACCGATCCAGGGGGTGGTTAATCAGCCCCAGCATTTT
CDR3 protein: CASSSYLPIQGVVNQPQHF

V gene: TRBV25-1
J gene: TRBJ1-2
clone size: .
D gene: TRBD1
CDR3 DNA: TGTGCCAGCAGCACAGCGACAGGGGGCACCCCCTATGGCTACACCTTC
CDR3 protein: CASSTATGGTPYGYTF

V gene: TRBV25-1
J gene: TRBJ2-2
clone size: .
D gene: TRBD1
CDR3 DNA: TGTGCCAGCAGTGCCCCGGACAGGGGAACCGGGGAGCTGTTTTTT
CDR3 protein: CASSAPDRGTGELFF

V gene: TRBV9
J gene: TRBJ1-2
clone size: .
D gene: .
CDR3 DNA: TGTGCCAGCAGCGTACTGGGCTATGGCTACACCTTC
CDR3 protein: CASSVLGYGYTF

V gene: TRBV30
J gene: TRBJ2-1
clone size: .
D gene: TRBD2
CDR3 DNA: TGTGCCTCCAGCCACTGGACTAGCGGGAGTATGGCTGAGCAGTTCTTC
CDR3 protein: CASSHWTSGSMAEQFF

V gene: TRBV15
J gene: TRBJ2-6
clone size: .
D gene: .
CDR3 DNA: TGTGCCACCAGCAGTTCCCTTGGGGGGGCCAACGTCCTGACTTTC
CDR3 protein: CATSSSLGGANVLTF

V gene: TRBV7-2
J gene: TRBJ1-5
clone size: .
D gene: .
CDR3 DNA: TGTGCCAGCAGCCGAACCGCGAATCAGCCCCAGCATTTT
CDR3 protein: CASSRTANQPQHF

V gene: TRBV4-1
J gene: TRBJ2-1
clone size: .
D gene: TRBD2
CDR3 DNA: TGCGCCAGCAGCCCGGGACTAGCGGGGGGCAATGAGCAGTTCTTC
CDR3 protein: CASSPGLAGGNEQFF

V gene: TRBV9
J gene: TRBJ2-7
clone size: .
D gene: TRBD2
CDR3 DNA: TGTGCCAGCAGCGTAGTGCCTAGCGGTTCCTACGAGCAGTACTTC
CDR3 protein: CASSVVPSGSYEQYF

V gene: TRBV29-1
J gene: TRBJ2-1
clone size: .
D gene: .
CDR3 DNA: TGCAGCGTCACCCTGGGGGGAGGTATAGGTAATGAGCAGTTCTTC
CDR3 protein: CSVTLGGGIGNEQFF

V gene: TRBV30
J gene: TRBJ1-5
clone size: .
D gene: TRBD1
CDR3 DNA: TGTGCCTGGGGTGGGGGGACAGGCAGCAATCAGCCCCAGCATTTT
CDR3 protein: CAWGGGTGSNQPQHF

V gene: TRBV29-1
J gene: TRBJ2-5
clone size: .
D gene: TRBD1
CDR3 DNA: TGCAGCGGTACGACCGGGACAGGGTATTCAGAGACCCAGTACTTC
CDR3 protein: CSGTTGTGYSETQYF

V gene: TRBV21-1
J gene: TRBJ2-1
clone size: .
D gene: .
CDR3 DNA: TGTGCCAGCATCCGTTTGGATGAGCAGTTCTTC
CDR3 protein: CASIRLDEQFF

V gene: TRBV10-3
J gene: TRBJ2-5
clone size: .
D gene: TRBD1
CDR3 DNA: TGTGCCATCAGTGGCCGGGACAGGGGAGGACAAGAGACCCAGTACTTC
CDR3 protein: CAISGRDRGGQETQYF

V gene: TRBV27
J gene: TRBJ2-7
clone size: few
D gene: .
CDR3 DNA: TGTGCCAGCAGGAACCCGGGACTCTCGCCCTACGAGCAGTACTTC
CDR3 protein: CASRNPGLSPYEQYF

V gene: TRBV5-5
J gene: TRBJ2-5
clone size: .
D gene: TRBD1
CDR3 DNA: TGTGCCAGCAGCCCAGGACAGGGGACAGAGACCCAGTACTTC
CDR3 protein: CASSPGQGTETQYF

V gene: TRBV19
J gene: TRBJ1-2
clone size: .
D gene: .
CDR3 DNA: TGTGCCAGTAGTATGGCATGGCGCCAGTCCTATGGCTACACCTTC
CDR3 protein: CASSMAWRQSYGYTF

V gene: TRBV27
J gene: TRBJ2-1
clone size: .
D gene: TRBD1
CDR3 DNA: TGTGCCAGCACTGGGACAGCCTACAATGAGCAGTTCTTC
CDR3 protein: CASTGTAYNEQFF

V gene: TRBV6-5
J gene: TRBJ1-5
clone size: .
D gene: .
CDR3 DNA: TGTGCCAGCAGTTACGATAGCAATCAGCCCCAGCATTTT
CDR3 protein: CASSYDSNQPQHF

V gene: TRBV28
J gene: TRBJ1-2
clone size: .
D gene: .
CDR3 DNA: TGTGCCAGCAGTCTCCGGGACACTAATGGCTACACCTTC
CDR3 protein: CASSLRDTNGYTF

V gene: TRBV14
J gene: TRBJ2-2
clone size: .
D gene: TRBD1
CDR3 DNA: TGTGCCAGCAGCTTGAACACCGGGACAGGGACCGGGGAGCTGTTTTTT
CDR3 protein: CASSLNTGTGTGELFF

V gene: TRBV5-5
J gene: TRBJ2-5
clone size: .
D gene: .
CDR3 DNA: TGTGCCAGCAGCCGGCTCACAGGTGCCGAGACCCAGTACTTC
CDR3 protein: CASSRLTGAETQYF

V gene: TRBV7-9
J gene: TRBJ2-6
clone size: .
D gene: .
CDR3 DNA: TGTGCCAGCACCCGTACAGGGACCTCTGGGGCCAACGTCCTGACTTTC
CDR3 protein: CASTRTGTSGANVLTF

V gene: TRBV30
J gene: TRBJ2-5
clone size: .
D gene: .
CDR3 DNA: TGTGCCTGGGAAAAGTCCAGCGCAGAGACCCAGTACTTC
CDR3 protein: CAWEKSSAETQYF

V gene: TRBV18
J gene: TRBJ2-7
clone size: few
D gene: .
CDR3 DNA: TGTGCCAGCTCACCACCTAGCGGAATCACCTACGAGCAGTACTTC
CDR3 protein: CASSPPSGITYEQYF

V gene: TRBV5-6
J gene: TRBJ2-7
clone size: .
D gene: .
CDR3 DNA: TGTGCCAGCAGCTTGGCAGGGTGGGACTACGAGCAGTACTTC
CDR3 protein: CASSLAGWDYEQYF

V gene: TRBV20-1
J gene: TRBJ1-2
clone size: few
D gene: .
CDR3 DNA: TGCAGTGCCAGAGCTGGCTACACCTTC
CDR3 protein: CSARAGYTF

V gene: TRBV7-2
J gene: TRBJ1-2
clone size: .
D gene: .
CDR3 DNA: TGTGCCAGCAGCTTAGCGGGGGCTAGCTATGGCTACACCTTC
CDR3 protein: CASSLAGASYGYTF

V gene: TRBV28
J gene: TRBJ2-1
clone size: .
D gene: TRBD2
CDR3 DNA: TGTGCCAGCAGTTTCCCGCGGGAGTTTCAAGCCCTCCTATTTAATGAGCAGTTCTTC
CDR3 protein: CASSFPREFQALLFNEQFF

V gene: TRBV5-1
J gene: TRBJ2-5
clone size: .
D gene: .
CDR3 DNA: TGCGCCAGCAGCTTGAATACAGCGATAGAGACCCAGTACTTC
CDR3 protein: CASSLNTAIETQYF

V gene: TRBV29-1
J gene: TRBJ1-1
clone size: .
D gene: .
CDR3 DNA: TGCAGCGTGAGGGCAGGGACTGAAGCTTTCTTT
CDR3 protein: CSVRAGTEAFF

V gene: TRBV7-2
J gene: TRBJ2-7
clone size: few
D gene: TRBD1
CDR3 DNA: TGTGCCAGCACCTACACATCCGGGACAGTTCCCTACGAGCAGTACTTC
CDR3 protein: CASTYTSGTVPYEQYF

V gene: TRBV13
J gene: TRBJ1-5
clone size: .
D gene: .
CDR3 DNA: TGTGCCAGCAGCTTAGGCCTAAGAGGGCAGCCCCAGCATTTT
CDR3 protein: CASSLGLRGQPQHF

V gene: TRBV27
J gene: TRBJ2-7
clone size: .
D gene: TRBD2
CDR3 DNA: TGTGCCAGCAGTTTCCTAGGGACTAGTGGCGAGCAGTACTTC
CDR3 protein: CASSFLGTSGEQYF

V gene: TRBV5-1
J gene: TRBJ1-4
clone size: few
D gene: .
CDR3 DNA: TGCGCCAGCAGCTTGGAGGGGACTGAAAAACTGTTTTTT
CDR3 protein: CASSLEGTEKLFF

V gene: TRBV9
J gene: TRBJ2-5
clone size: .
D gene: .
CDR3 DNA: TGTGCCAGCAGCATTTCAGGTACCTCACGAGAGACCCAGTACTTC
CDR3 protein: CASSISGTSRETQYF

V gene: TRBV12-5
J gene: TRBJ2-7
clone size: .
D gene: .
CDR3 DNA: TGTGCTAGTGGTTTGGTACTTTCCTCGGGGGCGGCCTACGAGCAGTACTTC
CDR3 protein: CASGLVLSSGAAYEQYF